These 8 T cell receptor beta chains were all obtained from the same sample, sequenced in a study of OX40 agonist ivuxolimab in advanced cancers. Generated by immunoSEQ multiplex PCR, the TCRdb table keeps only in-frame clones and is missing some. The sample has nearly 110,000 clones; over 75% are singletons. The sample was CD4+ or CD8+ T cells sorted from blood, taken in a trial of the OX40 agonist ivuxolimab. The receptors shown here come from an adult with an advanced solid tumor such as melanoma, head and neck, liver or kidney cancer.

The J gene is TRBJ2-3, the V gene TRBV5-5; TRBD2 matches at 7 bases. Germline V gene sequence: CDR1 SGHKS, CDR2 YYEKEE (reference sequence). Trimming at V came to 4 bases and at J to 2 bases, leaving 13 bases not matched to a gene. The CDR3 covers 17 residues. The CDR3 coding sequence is TGTGCCAGCAGCGATCTAGAGCGGGGACGAGTCACAGATACGCAGTATTTT. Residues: CASSDLERGRVTDTQYF. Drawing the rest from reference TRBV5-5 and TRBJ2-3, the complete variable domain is DAGVTQSPTHLIKTRGQQVTLRCSPISGHKSVSWYQQVLGQGPQFIFQYYEKEERGRGNFPDRFSARQFPNYSSELNVNALLLGDSALYLCASSDLERGRVTDTQYFGPGTRLTVL.

In DNA, the CDR3 is TGTGCCAGCAGTGAATGGGACGGAAGCAATCAGCCCCAGCATTTT. The encoded protein is CASSEWDGSNQPQHF. The gene calls are TRBV2 and TRBJ1-5, with D possibly being TRBD1 (5 bases). The CDR3 length is 15 residues. V lost 2 bases and J 1 base, leaving 9 bases between the germline ends. Germline V gene sequence: CDR1 SNHLY, CDR2 FYNNEI.

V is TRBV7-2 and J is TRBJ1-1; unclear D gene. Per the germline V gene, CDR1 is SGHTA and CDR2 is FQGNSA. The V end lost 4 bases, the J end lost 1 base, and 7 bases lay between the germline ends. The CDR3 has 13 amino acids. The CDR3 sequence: CASSSTPNTEAFF. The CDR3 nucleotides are TGTGCCAGCAGCTCCACACCGAACACTGAAGCTTTCTTT.

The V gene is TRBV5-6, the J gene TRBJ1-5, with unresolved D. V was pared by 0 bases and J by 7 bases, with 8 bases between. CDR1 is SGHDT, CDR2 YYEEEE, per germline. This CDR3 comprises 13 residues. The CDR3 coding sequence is TGTGCCAGCAGCTTGGATGGTTCGCAGCCCCAGCATTTT. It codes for CASSLDGSQPQHF.

CDR3 loop: CAISYAPGQGSGNTIYF. CDR3 bases: TGTGCCATCAGTTACGCACCGGGACAGGGGTCCGGAAACACCATATATTTT. The chain carries TRBV10-3 and TRBJ1-3; the match to TRBD1 covers 10 bases. The CDR3 contains 17 residues. Germline V gene data show CDR1 as ENHRY and CDR2 as SYGVKD. The ends lost 5 bases at V and 4 bases at J; junction bases unmatched: 11.

The CDR3 coding sequence is TGTGCCAGCCCTGACAGGTTTGCAACTAATGAAAAACTGTTTTTT. Residues: CASPDRFATNEKLFF. J is TRBJ1-4 and V is TRBV14; weak D call: TRBD1 (6 bases). The CDR3 has 15 residues. V was pared by 8 bases and J by 0 bases, with 13 bases between. Germline V gives CDR1 SGHDN, CDR2 FVKESK. Full variable domain (outside the CDR3, taken from reference TRBV14 and TRBJ1-4): EAGVTQFPSHSVIEKGQTVTLRCDPISGHDNLYWYRRVMGKEIKFLLHFVKESKQDESGMPNNRFLAERTGGTYSTLKVQPAELEDSGVYFCASPDRFATNEKLFFGSGTQLSVL.

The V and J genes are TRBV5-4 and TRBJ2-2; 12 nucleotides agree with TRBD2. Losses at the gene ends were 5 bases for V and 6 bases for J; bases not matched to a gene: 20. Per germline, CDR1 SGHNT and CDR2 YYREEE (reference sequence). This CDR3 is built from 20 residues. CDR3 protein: CASSNPRGLEASGRAGELFF. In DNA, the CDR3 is TGTGCCAGCAGTAACCCACGAGGACTTGAGGCTAGCGGGAGGGCCGGGGAGCTGTTTTTT.

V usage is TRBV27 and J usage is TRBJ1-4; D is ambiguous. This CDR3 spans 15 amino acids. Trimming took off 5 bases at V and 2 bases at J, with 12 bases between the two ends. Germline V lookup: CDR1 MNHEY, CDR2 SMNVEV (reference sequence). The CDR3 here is CASSARRATNEKLFF. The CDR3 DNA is TGTGCCAGCAGTGCCCGGCGGGCCACTAATGAAAAACTGTTTTTT.